This entry lists 21 T cell receptor beta chains sequenced from one sample in a study of shared clonotypes between healthy human individuals (dated by TCRdb to about 2020). Library method: the immunoSEQ multiplex PCR assay. Drawn from immuneACCESS, this table holds only the in-frame rearrangements with V and J called that TCRdb kept. Clones are partly lost; checked studies trace under half to an unresolved V gene and leave the rest unexplained. The sample profile shows 450,000 to 650,000 clones; around three quarters of them were found once. More than 10% of the sample is in the top ten clones. Sequencing was carried out using PBMCs. Source of these receptors: a woman in her thirties or forties in good health. Some clones in this sample may be carry-over from other donors' samples.

In this sample, this clone turned up a few times. The V gene is TRBV7-2, the J gene TRBJ1-2; D perhaps matches TRBD1 (5 bases). Trimming removed 2 bases from V and 4 bases from J, with 11 bases in between. The CDR3 has 14 amino acids. The V gene's germline CDR1 is SGHTA and CDR2 FQGNSA. The CDR3 sequence: CASSLPTGPYGYTF. CDR3 in DNA: TGTGCCAGCAGCTTACCCACAGGACCCTATGGCTACACCTTC.

The table lists this clone with many counts. This specimen includes other DNA sequences encoding the same CDR3. V is TRBV6-1 and J is TRBJ2-7, with D perhaps assigned TRBD1 or TRBD2 (6 bases each). The CDR3 spans 14 residues. V lost 7 bases to trimming and J lost 0 bases, with 13 bases between them. The V gene's germline CDR1 is MNHNS and CDR2 SASEGT. CDR3 nucleotide sequence: TGTGCCAGCATAATCAGGGGAGGCTCCTACGAGCAGTACTTC. Residues: CASIIRGGSYEQYF.

In this sample, this clone turned up once. The V gene is TRBV9, the J gene TRBJ1-5; the D gene is possibly TRBD1 (6 bases). The CDR3 has 15 amino acids. V dropped 3 bases and J dropped 0 bases, with 10 bases sitting between them. The germline CDR1 and CDR2 sequences are SGDLS and YYNGEE. This CDR3 is CASSAGTHSNQPQHF. CDR3 nucleotides: TGTGCCAGCAGCGCAGGGACACATAGCAATCAGCCCCAGCATTTT.

V gene TRBV19 combines with J gene TRBJ2-7; possibly TRBD1 for D (6 bases). V lost 4 bases, J lost 6 bases, and 13 bases lay in between. The CDR3 totals 13 residues. Germline CDR1 reads LNHDA; CDR2 reads SQIVND (reference sequence). CDR3 DNA sequence: TGTGCCAGTAGTAGACAGGTGGCAAGCGAGCAGTACTTC. As protein: CASSRQVASEQYF.

The V call is TRBV7-3, the J call TRBJ2-1, with a weak D call TRBD2 (5 bases). This CDR3 spans 14 amino acids. V lost 1 base and J lost 5, with 9 bases in between. In germline, CDR1 is SGHTA, CDR2 FQGTGA. The DNA for the CDR3 is TGTGCCAGCAGCTTAAGCGGGCAGAACAATGAGCAGTTCTTC. Its protein is CASSLSGQNNEQFF.

The V and J genes are TRBV5-1 and TRBJ1-4; 9 bases are shared with TRBD1. In germline, CDR1 is SGHRS, CDR2 YFSETQ. This CDR3 region has 17 residues. V lost 5 bases and J lost 0; bases outside the gene matches: 8. This CDR3 is CASRGLGQGTTNEKLFF. Written as DNA, the CDR3 is TGCGCCAGCAGAGGTTTGGGACAGGGAACAACTAATGAAAAACTGTTTTTT.

CDR3 nucleotides: TGCAGCGGCGGGGGACTAGCGGGAGCCGGAAATGAGCAGTTCTTC. This encodes CSGGGLAGAGNEQFF. This chain joins TRBV29-1 and TRBJ2-1; 14 positions agree with TRBD2. J was trimmed by 7 bases and V by 7 bases; bases with no gene match: 9. Germline V gene data show CDR1 as SQVTM and CDR2 as ANQGSEA. The CDR3 is 15 residues long.

V usage is TRBV10-3 and J usage is TRBJ2-5, with TRBD2 matching 13 bases. CDR1 and CDR2 (germline): ENHRY, SYGVKD. The ends lost 6 bases at V and 5 bases at J; junction bases unmatched: 6. This CDR3 has 15 amino acids. CDR3 in amino acids: CAIRGGLAGAETQYF. CDR3 DNA: TGTGCCATCAGGGGAGGACTAGCGGGAGCGGAGACCCAGTACTTC.

The rearrangement uses TRBV19 and TRBJ2-3, with 8 positions matching TRBD2. The CDR3 extends over 15 amino acids. V shed 7 bases and J 2 bases; nucleotides not matched to a gene: 8. Germline loops: CDR1 LNHDA, CDR2 SQIVND (reference sequence). In DNA form, the CDR3 reads TGTGCCAGTATGACCACGGGAGGGCCCACAGATACGCAGTATTTT. Its translation is CASMTTGGPTDTQYF.

The rearrangement links TRBV6-6 to TRBJ1-5; the D is unclear. In germline, CDR1 is MNHNY, CDR2 SVGAGI (reference sequence). Trimming removed 0 bases from V and 11 bases from J, with 8 bases in between. This CDR3 region has 12 residues. CDR3 sequence reads: CASSYSKGAQHF. The CDR3 DNA follows: TGTGCCAGCAGTTACTCAAAGGGCGCCCAGCATTTT.

This clone has only one observation. The V gene is TRBV30, the J gene TRBJ1-6, with a possible D match to TRBD1 (6 bases). Germline assignment: CDR1 GTSNPN and CDR2 SVGIG (reference sequence). This CDR3 contains 13 residues. V was pared by 3 bases and J by 7 bases, with 10 bases between. CDR3 sequence: CAWRDSLNSPLHF. The CDR3 DNA follows: TGTGCCTGGAGGGACAGCCTAAATTCACCCCTCCACTTT.

This clone came up a few times. The V and J genes are TRBV27 and TRBJ2-7, with D perhaps TRBD2 (5 bases). The CDR3 is 15 amino acids. Germline CDR1 is MNHEY and CDR2 is SMNVEV (reference sequence). V was shortened by 0 bases and J by 5 bases, with 14 bases between the two germline ends. CDR3 DNA: TGTGCCAGCAGTTTATCGAGGGCGAGGTTCCACGAGCAGTACTTC. It yields the protein CASSLSRARFHEQYF.

This chain uses TRBV30 with TRBJ2-4; D call uncertain. CDR1 and CDR2 from the germline V gene are GTSNPN and SVGIG (reference sequence). This CDR3 has 12 amino acids. V gave up 4 bases and J gave up 6 bases, with 10 bases separating them. CDR3 amino acids: CAWTPRRNIQYF. The CDR3 DNA reads as TGTGCCTGGACTCCCCGACGAAACATTCAGTACTTC.

As concerns this clone: A far larger clone lies a single base away; this is likely a read error. The CDR3 nucleotides are TGTGCCAGCTCACCACAGCCGGCTAACTGTGGCTACACCTTC. Translation gives CASSPQPANCGYTF. This chain connects TRBV18 to TRBJ1-2; D gene unclear. There are 14 residues in the CDR3. Germline V CDR1 and CDR2: KGHSH, LQKENI.

The chain recombines TRBV7-3 with TRBJ2-3, with D hard to call. Germline assignment: CDR1 SGHTA and CDR2 FQGTGA. The CDR3 consists of 13 residues. V gave up 1 base and J gave up 4 bases, with 6 bases separating them. The CDR3 is CASSLRWADTQYF. The CDR3, as DNA: TGTGCCAGCAGCTTAAGGTGGGCAGATACGCAGTATTTT.

This chain joins TRBV28 and TRBJ2-7, with 11 bases fitting TRBD2. V was pared by 7 bases and J by 7 bases, with 9 bases of the junction left unmatched. Germline V gives CDR1 MDHEN, CDR2 SYDVKM. The CDR3 has 14 residues. CDR3: CASTLGTSGLEQYF. CDR3 nucleotide sequence: TGTGCCAGCACCCTGGGGACTAGCGGACTAGAGCAGTACTTC.

The chain combines TRBV6-5 with TRBJ1-1, with D tentatively TRBD1 (6 bases). The CDR3 length is 15 residues. The germline V gene encodes CDR1 MNHEY and CDR2 SVGAGI. The V and J ends lost 6 bases and 4 bases respectively, with 18 bases between them. Written as DNA, the CDR3 is TGTGCCAGCAGCCCCCCGGGGGGCCCGGGCACTGAAGCTTTCTTT. Translation: CASSPPGGPGTEAFF.

Only a few counts were recorded for this clone. The DNA for the CDR3 is TGTGCCAGGGCAGGGTTTGTGGGGCCTAATCAGCCCCAGCATTTT. As protein: CARAGFVGPNQPQHF. The rearrangement joins TRBV6-5 to TRBJ1-5; perhaps TRBD1 as D (5 bases). The CDR3 extends over 15 amino acids. Germline values: CDR1 MNHEY, CDR2 SVGAGI. Trimming removed 9 bases at V and 4 bases at J, with 19 bases between.

The rearrangement joins TRBV7-8 to TRBJ1-1, with D perhaps matching TRBD1 (6 bases). The CDR3 contains 15 residues. Trimming cost V 6 bases and J 7 bases, with 21 bases left between them. CDR1 and CDR2 (germline): SGHVS, FQNEAQ. CDR3 region: CASSPLRTDISEAFF. The DNA of the CDR3 is TGTGCCAGCAGTCCCTTGAGGACAGACATTAGTGAAGCTTTCTTT.

As regards this clone: A much larger clonotype is one base distant, so this may be a read error. The chain combines TRBV29-1 with TRBJ2-5, with 7 positions matching TRBD2. The end of the DNA fits TRBJ2-7 better, so the J call may be wrong. The CDR3 covers 13 residues. Germline V gene data show CDR1 as SQVTM and CDR2 as ANQGSEA. CDR3 in amino acids: CSTAGVLAYEQYF. As DNA, the CDR3 is TGCAGCACTGCGGGAGTCCTGGCCTACGAGCAGTACTTC.

Concerning this clone itself: A far larger clone is a single base away, which makes a read error likely. The V gene is TRBV12-5, the J gene TRBJ2-5; 9 bases align to TRBD2. The CDR3 is 16 residues long. Trimming took 0 bases from V and 9 from J; bases not matched to a gene: 11. Germline V gives CDR1 LGHNT, CDR2 FRNRAP. The CDR3 reads CASGLVLAGVGEAQYF. The CDR3 coding sequence is TGTGCTAGTGGTTTGGTATTAGCGGGAGTAGGTGAGGCCCAGTACTTC.